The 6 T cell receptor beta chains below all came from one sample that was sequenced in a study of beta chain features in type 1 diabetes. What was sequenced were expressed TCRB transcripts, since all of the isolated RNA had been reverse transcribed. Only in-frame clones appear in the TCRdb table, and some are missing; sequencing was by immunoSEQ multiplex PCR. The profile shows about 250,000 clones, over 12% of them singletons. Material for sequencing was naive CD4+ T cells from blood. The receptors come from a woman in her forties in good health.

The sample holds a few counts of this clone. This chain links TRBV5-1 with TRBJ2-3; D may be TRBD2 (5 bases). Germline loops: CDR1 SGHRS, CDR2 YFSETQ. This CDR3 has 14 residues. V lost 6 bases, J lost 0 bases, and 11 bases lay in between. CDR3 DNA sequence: TGCGCCAGCAAGGCGGGTCCGAGCACAGATACGCAGTATTTT. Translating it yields CASKAGPSTDTQYF.

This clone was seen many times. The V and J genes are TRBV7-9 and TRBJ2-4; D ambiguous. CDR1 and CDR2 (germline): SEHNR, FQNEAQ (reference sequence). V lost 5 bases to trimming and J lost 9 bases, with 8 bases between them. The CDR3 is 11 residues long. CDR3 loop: CASSPQSIQYF. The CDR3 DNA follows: TGTGCCAGCAGCCCACAGAGCATTCAGTACTTC.

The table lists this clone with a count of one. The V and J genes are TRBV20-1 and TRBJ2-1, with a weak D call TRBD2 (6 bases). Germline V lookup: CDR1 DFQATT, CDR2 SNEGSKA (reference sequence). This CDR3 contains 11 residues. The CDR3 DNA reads TGCAGAGCCGGGACTCCCAATGAGCAGTTCTTC. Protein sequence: CRAGTPNEQFF.

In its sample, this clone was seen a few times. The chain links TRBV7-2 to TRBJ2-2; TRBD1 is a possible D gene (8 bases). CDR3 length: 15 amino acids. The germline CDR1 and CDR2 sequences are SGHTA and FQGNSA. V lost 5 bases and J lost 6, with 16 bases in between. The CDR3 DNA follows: TGTGCCAGCAGCAAGGACAGGGCGGGGGCCGGGGAGCTGTTTTTT. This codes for CASSKDRAGAGELFF. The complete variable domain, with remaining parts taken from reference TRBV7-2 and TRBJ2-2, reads GAGVSQSPSNKVTEKGKDVELRCDPISGHTALYWYRQSLGQGLEFLIYFQGNSAPDKSGLPSDRFSAERTGGSVSTLTIQRTQQEDSAVYLCASSKDRAGAGELFFGEGSRLTVL.

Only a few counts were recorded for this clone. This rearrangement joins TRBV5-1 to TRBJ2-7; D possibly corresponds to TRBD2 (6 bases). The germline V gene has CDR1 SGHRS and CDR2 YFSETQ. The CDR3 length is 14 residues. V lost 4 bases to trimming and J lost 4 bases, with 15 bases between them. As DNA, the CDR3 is TGCGCCAGCAGCCCGACGGGGGTCGTATACGAGCAGTACTTC. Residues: CASSPTGVVYEQYF.

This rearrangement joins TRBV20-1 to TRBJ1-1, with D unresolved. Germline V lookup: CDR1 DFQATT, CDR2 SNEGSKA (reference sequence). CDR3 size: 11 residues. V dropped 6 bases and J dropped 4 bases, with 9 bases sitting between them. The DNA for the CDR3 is TGCAGTGCCCCCCTCTCCACTGAAGCTTTCTTT. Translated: CSAPLSTEAFF.